This T cell receptor (beta chain) comes out of a study of control samples from healthy donors and cancer patients. Repertoires were generated with immunoSEQ multiplex PCR, while TCRdb's copy carries only in-frame clones and drops some. The sample includes 350,000 to 450,000 clones, over 75% of them seen just once. J was trimmed by 0 bases and V by 0 bases; bases with no gene match: 10. Germline assignment: CDR1 LGHNA and CDR2 YNFKEQ. The CDR3 has 18 amino acids. The TCR sequence derives from a middle-aged man with head and neck cancer. Specimen: PBMCs. The chain joins TRBV4-2 to TRBJ1-1; TRBD1 agrees at 7 bases. In DNA form, the CDR3 reads TGTGCCAGCAGCCAAGATATTGGACAGGAGGAGATGAACACTGAAGCTTTCTTT. Amino acids: CASSQDIGQEEMNTEAFF.